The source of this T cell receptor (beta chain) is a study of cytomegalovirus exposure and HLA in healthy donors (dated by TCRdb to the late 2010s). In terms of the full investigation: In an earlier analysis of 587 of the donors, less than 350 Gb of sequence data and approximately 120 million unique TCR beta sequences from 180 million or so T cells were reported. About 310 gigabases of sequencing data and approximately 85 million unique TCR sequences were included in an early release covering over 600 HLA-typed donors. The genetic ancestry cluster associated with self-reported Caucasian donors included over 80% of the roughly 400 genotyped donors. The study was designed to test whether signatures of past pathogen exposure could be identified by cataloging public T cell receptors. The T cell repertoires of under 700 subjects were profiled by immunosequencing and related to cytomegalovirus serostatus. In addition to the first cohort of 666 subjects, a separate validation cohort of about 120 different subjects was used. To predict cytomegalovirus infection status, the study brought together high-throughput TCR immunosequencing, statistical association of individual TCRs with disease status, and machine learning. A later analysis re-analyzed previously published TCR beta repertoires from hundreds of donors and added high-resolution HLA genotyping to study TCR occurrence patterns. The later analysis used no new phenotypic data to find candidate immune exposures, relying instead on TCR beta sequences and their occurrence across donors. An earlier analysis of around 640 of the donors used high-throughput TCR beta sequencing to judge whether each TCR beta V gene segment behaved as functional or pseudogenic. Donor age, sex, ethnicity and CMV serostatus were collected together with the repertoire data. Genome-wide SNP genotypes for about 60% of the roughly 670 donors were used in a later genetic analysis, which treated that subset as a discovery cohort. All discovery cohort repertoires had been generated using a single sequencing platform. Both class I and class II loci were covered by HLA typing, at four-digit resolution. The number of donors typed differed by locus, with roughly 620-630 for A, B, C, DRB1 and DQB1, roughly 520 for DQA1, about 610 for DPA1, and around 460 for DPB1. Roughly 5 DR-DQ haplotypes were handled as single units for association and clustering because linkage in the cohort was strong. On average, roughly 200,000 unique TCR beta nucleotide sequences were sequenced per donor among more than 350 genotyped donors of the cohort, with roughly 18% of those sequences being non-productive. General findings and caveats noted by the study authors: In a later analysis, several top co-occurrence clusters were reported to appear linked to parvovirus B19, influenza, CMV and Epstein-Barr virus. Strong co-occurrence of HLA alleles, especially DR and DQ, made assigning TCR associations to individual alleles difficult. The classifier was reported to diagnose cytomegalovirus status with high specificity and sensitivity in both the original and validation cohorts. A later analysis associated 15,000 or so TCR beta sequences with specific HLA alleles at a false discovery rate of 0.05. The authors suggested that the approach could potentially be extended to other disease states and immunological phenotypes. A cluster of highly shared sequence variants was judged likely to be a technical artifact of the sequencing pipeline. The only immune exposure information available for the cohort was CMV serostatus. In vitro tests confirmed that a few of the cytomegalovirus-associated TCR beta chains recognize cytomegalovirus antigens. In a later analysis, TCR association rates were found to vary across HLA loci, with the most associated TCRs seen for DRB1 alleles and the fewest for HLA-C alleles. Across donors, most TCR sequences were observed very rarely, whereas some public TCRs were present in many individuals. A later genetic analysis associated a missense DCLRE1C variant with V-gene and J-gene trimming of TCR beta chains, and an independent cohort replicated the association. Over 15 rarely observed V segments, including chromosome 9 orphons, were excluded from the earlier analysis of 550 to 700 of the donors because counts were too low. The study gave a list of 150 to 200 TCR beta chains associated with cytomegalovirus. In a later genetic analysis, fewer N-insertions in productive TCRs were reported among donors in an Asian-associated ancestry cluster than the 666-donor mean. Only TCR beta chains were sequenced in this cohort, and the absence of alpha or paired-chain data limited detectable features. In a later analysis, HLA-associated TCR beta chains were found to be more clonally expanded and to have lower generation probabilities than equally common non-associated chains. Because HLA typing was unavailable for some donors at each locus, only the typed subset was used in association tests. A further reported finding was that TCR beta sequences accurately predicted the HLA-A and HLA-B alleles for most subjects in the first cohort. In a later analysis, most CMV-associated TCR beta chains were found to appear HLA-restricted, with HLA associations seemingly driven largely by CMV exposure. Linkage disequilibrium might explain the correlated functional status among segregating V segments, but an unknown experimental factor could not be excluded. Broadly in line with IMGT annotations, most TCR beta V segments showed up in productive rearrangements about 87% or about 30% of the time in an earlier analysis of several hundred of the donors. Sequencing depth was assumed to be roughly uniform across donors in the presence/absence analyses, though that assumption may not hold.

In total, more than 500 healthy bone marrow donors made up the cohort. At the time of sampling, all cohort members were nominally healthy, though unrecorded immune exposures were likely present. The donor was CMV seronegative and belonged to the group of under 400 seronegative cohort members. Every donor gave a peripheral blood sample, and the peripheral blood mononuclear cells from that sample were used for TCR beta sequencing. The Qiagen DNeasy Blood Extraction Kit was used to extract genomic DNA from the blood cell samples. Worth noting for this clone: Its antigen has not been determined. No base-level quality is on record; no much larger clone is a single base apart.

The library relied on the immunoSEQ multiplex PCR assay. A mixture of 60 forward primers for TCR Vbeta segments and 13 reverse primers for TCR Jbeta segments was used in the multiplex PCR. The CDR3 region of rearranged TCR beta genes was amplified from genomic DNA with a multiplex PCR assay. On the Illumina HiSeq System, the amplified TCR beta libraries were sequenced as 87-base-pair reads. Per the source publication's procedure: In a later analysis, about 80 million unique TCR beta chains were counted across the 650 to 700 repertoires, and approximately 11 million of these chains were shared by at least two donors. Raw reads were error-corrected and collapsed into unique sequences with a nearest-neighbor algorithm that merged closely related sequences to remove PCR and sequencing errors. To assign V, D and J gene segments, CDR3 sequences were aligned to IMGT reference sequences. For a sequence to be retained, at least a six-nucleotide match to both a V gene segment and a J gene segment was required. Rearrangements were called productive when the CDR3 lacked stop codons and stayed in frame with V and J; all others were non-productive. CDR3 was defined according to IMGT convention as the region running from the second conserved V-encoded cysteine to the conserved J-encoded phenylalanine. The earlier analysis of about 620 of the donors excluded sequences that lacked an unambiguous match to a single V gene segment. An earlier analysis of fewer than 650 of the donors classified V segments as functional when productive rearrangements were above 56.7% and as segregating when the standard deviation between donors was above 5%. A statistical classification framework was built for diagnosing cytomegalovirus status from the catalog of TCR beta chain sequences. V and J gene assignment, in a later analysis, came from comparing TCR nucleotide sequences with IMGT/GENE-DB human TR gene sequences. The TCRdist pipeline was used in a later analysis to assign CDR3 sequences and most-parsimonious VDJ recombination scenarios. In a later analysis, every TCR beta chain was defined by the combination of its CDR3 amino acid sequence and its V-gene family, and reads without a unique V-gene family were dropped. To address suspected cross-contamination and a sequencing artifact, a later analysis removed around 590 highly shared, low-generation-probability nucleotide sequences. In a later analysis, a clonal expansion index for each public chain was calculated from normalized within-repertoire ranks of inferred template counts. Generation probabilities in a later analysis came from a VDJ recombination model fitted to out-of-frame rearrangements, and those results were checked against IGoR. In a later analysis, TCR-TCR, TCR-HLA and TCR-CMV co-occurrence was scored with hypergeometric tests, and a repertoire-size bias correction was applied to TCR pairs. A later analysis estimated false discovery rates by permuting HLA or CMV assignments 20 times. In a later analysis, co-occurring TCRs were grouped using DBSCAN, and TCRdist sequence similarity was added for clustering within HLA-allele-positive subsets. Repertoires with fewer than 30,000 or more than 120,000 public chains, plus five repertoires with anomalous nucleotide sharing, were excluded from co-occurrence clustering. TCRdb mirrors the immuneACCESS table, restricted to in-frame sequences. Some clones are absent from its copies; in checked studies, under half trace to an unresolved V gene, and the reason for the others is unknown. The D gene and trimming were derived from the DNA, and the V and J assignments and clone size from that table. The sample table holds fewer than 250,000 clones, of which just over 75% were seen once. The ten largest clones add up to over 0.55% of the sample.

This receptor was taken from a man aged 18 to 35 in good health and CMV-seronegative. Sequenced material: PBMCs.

Here is the DNA: TGTGCCAGCAGCTCAACAGGGAGGAACACTGAAGCTTTCTTT. Protein translation: CASSSTGRNTEAFF. Recombination connected TRBV11-2 to TRBJ1-1; TRBD1 might be the D gene, on 6 matching bases. Trimming takes 4 bases from V and 1 base from J, and the germline ends sit 10 bases apart. Reading from cysteine to phenylalanine, the CDR3 counts 14 amino acids. Only CDR3 DNA remains: 42 bases, in frame from the first base. CDR1 and CDR2 (SGHAT, FQNNGV) derive from the germline V gene.